The 23 T cell receptor beta chains listed next were all sequenced from one sample in a study of Graves' ophthalmopathy and Graves' hyperthyroidism. RNA served as the template for amplifying TCR beta CDR3 regions. HTBI primers primed a first-round RT-PCR, and a second-round multiplex PCR followed. TCRdb analysed the multiplex PCR reads with MiXCR anew, one entry per CDR3 protein. The table shows about 1.1 million distinct CDR3 sequences, with 36% occurring only once. The specimen sequenced was peripheral blood or thyroid tissue (not recorded which). The receptors here all came from an adult man with Graves' hyperthyroidism.

The chain uses TRBV19 and TRBJ2-2; 7 positions match TRBD1. Germline lookup yields CDR1 LNHDA and CDR2 SQIVND (reference sequence). The ends lost 3 bases at V and 0 bases at J; junction bases unmatched: 1. There are 15 residues in the CDR3. The DNA of the CDR3 is TGTGCCAGTAGTATGCAGGGGGCGAACACCGGGGAGCTGTTTTTT. Its translation: CASSMQGANTGELFF.

This clonotype was detected once. The J gene is TRBJ2-5, the V gene TRBV19; no reliable D call. The J call may not be correct, given that the DNA end is closer to TRBJ2-1. Germline V CDR1 and CDR2: LNHDA, SQIVND (reference sequence). The CDR3 consists of 11 residues. CDR3 in amino acids: CASSANNEQFF. The CDR3 DNA reads TGTGCCAGCTCCGCAAACAATGAGCAGTTCTTC.

This clonotype was detected many times. The genes are TRBV29-1 and TRBJ2-7; D unclear. The ends were cut back, 1 base at V and 2 bases at J, with 15 bases in the middle. The CDR3 totals 15 residues. Germline-derived CDR1 and CDR2 are SQVTM and ANQGSEA. The CDR3 sequence: CSVEVGQKSAYEQYF. CDR3 nucleotide sequence: TGCAGCGTTGAAGTGGGCCAGAAATCAGCCTACGAGCAGTACTTC.

This clonotype showed up just a few times. The V and J genes are TRBV4-2 and TRBJ2-7; TRBD1 is a possible D gene (5 bases). V was pared by 0 bases and J by 3 bases, with 15 bases between. This CDR3 has 16 amino acids. CDR1 and CDR2 from the germline V gene are LGHNA and YNFKEQ. The CDR3 sequence: CASSQDTQGGDYEQYF. The CDR3 DNA reads TGTGCCAGCAGCCAAGATACCCAGGGTGGGGACTACGAGCAGTACTTC.

The J gene is TRBJ2-7, the V gene TRBV25-1, with TRBD2 matching over 11 bases. V shed 3 bases and J 2 bases; nucleotides not matched to a gene: 3. The CDR3 sequence is 15 residues long. CDR1 is MGHDK, CDR2 SYGVNS, per germline. The CDR3 region is CASSDLAGGTYEQYF. CDR3 coding DNA: TGTGCCAGCAGTGACCTAGCGGGGGGCACCTACGAGCAGTACTTC.

This clonotype was seen just once. V is TRBV20-1 and J is TRBJ1-6; D is perhaps TRBD1 (5 bases). Germline loops: CDR1 DFQATT, CDR2 SNEGSKA (reference sequence). V was shortened by 2 bases and J by 7 bases, with 9 bases between the two germline ends. The CDR3 runs 13 residues. CDR3 sequence (DNA): TGCAGTGCTAGACGGGGGGGGAATTCACCCCTCCACTTT. Amino acids: CSARRGGNSPLHF.

Ten or more counts support this clonotype. The chain combines TRBV7-2 with TRBJ2-7; possibly TRBD1 for D (6 bases). Trimming took 3 bases from V and 1 from J, leaving 10 bases between them. Germline CDR1 reads SGHTA; CDR2 reads FQGNSA. The CDR3 contains 14 residues. The DNA of the CDR3 is TGTGCCAGCAGCTTCAGGGGAAGGTCCTACGAGCAGTACTTC. This gives the protein CASSFRGRSYEQYF.

This clonotype was detected many times. The J gene is TRBJ1-2, the V gene TRBV10-3, with D possibly matching TRBD1 (5 bases). The CDR3 is 13 residues long. Germline-derived CDR1 and CDR2 are ENHRY and SYGVKD. V shed 11 bases and J shed 0 bases, with 13 bases lying between them. The CDR3 spells CAQRQPPNYGYTF. The CDR3, as DNA: TGTGCCCAACGACAGCCGCCTAACTATGGCTACACCTTC.

As for this clonotype: A read error may account for a junction end that differs from germline. The genes are TRBV7-2 and TRBJ1-2; D uncertain. Germline V gene data show CDR1 as SGHTA and CDR2 as FQGNSA. The CDR3 length is 11 residues. The CDR3 reads CASSLGGPIPF. The CDR3 DNA sequence: TGTGCCAGCAGCTTGGGAGGGCCTATACCCTTC. The full variable domain, with the rest looked up from reference TRBV7-2 and TRBJ1-2, is GAGVSQSPSNKVTEKGKDVELRCDPISGHTALYWYRQSLGQGLEFLIYFQGNSAPDKSGLPSDRFSAERTGGSVSTLTIQRTQQEDSAVYLCASSLGGPIPFGSGTRLTVV.

CDR3 coding DNA: TGTGCCAGCAGCTTGTTTAGAGACATGAACACTGAAGCTTTCTTT. It codes for CASSLFRDMNTEAFF. The rearrangement uses TRBV5-4 and TRBJ1-1; D is uncertain. The germline V gene has CDR1 SGHNT and CDR2 YYREEE (reference sequence). This CDR3 spans 15 amino acids. V lost 1 base and J lost 0, with 10 bases in between.

The J gene is TRBJ1-6, the V gene TRBV2; D gene unclear. The CDR3 is made up of 12 amino acids. The germline V gene has CDR1 SNHLY and CDR2 FYNNEI. Trimming pared 2 bases from V and 13 bases from J, leaving 9 bases between. CDR3 sequence reads: CASSEIPGPLHF. CDR3 sequence (DNA): TGTGCCAGCAGTGAAATCCCGGGGCCCCTCCACTTT.

V gene TRBV12-3 or TRBV12-4 combines with J gene TRBJ2-2; perhaps TRBD2 as D (5 bases). The CDR3 has 15 amino acids. V was pared by 1 base and J by 8 bases, with 14 bases between. For the CDR3, the DNA is TGTGCCAGCAGTTTAGGACCGACTCGGGGTGGGGAGCTGTTTTTT. Amino acids: CASSLGPTRGGELFF.

This clonotype was detected many times. The J gene is TRBJ1-2, the V gene TRBV7-2, with 10 positions matching TRBD1. Germline CDR1 and CDR2: SGHTA and FQGNSA. The V and J ends lost 7 bases and 8 bases, in that order; junction bases with no gene match: 4. The CDR3 spans 12 residues. CDR3 sequence reads: CASTLTGGGYTF. The CDR3 nucleotides are TGTGCCAGCACCCTGACAGGGGGCGGCTACACCTTC.

This clonotype was observed at least ten times. This chain uses TRBV29-1 with TRBJ2-2, with 8 bases fitting TRBD2. The V segment lost 1 base and the J segment 6 bases; nucleotides outside the gene matches: 4. CDR3 length: 14 residues. Germline lookup yields CDR1 SQVTM and CDR2 ANQGSEA. CDR3 sequence (DNA): TGCAGCGTTGAAGGAGCGGGAGAGGCCGGGGAGCTGTTTTTT. Its translation: CSVEGAGEAGELFF.

As to this clonotype: A much larger clone sits a single nucleotide away, making a read error possible. Without the conserved terminal phenylalanine or tryptophan, this CDR3 likely stems from a read error. The chain combines TRBV12-3 or TRBV12-4 with TRBJ1-1; TRBD1 might be the D (6 bases). This CDR3 comprises 14 residues. The germline V and J ends were trimmed by 5 bases and 4 bases, with 14 bases remaining between them. The CDR3 coding sequence is TGTGCCAGCAGTCCAACCAAGGGGGTCACTGAAGCTTTCCTT. Its translation is CASSPTKGVTEAFL.

The chain uses TRBV20-1 and TRBJ2-5; TRBD1 or TRBD2 may be the D gene (5 bases each). CDR1 and CDR2 from the germline V gene are DFQATT and SNEGSKA (reference sequence). CDR3 length: 14 residues. Trimming removed 4 bases at V and 5 bases at J, with 17 bases between. The chain's CDR3 is CSAIPLAEGETQYF. The DNA for the CDR3 is TGCAGTGCTATCCCTTTGGCCGAGGGGGAGACCCAGTACTTC.

The CDR3 DNA reads as TGTGCCAGCAGCCCCGTCGGTCTAGCGGGCTCCTACGAGCAGTACTTC. Translating gives CASSPVGLAGSYEQYF. This sequence joins TRBV7-2 and TRBJ2-7, with 8 bases fitting TRBD2. Germline lookup yields CDR1 SGHTA and CDR2 FQGNSA. The CDR3 consists of 16 residues. After removal of 5 bases from V and 0 bases from J, the junction contained 9 bases not matched to a gene.

This clonotype was seen just once. The genes are TRBV10-3 and TRBJ1-5; D is uncertain. The CDR3 runs 16 residues. Looked up from germline, CDR1 is ENHRY and CDR2 is SYGVKD. The V end lost 10 bases, the J end lost 1 base, and 20 bases lay between the germline ends. This chain's CDR3 is CATKETGGESNQPQHF. The CDR3 region has the DNA TGTGCCACCAAAGAAACGGGTGGGGAAAGCAATCAGCCCCAGCATTTT.

This clonotype came up a few times. The chain recombines TRBV12-3 or TRBV12-4 with TRBJ1-4; D is unclear. The CDR3 contains 15 residues. V lost 6 bases and J lost 8, with 19 bases in between. The CDR3 spells CASSRVTAKKEKLFF. The CDR3 DNA reads as TGTGCCAGCAGCCGAGTCACGGCGAAGAAGGAAAAACTGTTTTTT.

Turning to this clonotype: A junction boundary mismatches the germline segment, possibly from a read error. The V gene is TRBV11-2, the J gene TRBJ2-2; D is tentatively TRBD1 or TRBD2 (5 bases each). The germline V gene has CDR1 SGHAT and CDR2 FQNNGV. This CDR3 comprises 15 residues. The CDR3 loop reads CASSSPGGNTGELFF. The CDR3, as DNA: TGCGCCAGCAGCTCCCCTGGGGGGAACACCGGGGAGCTGTTTTTT.

This clonotype was observed many times. The V gene is TRBV10-3, the J gene TRBJ1-1; TRBD1 matches 9 bases. In germline, CDR1 is ENHRY, CDR2 SYGVKD. The CDR3 has 14 amino acids. J gave up 1 base and V 8 bases, and 5 bases lay outside the gene matches. CDR3 region: CAIGGQGANTEAFF. CDR3 coding DNA: TGTGCCATCGGGGGACAGGGAGCGAACACTGAAGCTTTCTTT.

The chain has TRBV7-2 and TRBJ1-1; 10 nucleotides align to TRBD1. V lost 0 bases and J lost 5; bases outside the gene matches: 6. Germline V gene sequence: CDR1 SGHTA, CDR2 FQGNSA. This CDR3 is 16 amino acids long. CDR3 protein: CASSLARDRGDTEAFF. CDR3 coding DNA: TGTGCCAGCAGCTTAGCGAGGGACAGGGGCGATACTGAAGCTTTCTTT.

In DNA, the CDR3 is TGTGCCATCAGTACGGACACTTACGAGCAGTACTTC. Protein sequence: CAISTDTYEQYF. The chain recombines TRBV10-3 with TRBJ2-7; D is perhaps TRBD1 (5 bases). With 5 bases removed from V and 4 bases from J, the gap between germline ends came to 9 bases. CDR3 size: 12 residues. Per germline, CDR1 ENHRY and CDR2 SYGVKD.